What follows describes a single T cell receptor beta chain. Its antigen remains unidentified. Vbeta (60) and Jbeta (13) primers were used in the PCR. Sequencing used immunoSEQ multiplex PCR; TCRdb keeps in-frame clones, though not all of them. This table holds some 99,000 clones, about 74% found once. This sample is drawn from a study of cytomegalovirus exposure and HLA in healthy donors. Study results and caveats: Versus the 666-donor mean, an Asian-associated ancestry cluster reportedly showed fewer N-insertions in a later analysis.

The CDR3 runs to 14 residues. V shed 5 bases and J shed 0 bases, with 11 bases lying between them. The germline CDR1 and CDR2 sequences are GTSNPN and SVGIG (reference sequence). The material sequenced was PBMCs. V gene TRBV30 combines with J gene TRBJ1-3; possibly TRBD1 for D (6 bases). The clonotype was recovered from a female donor in good health and CMV-seronegative. CDR3 nucleotide sequence: TGTGCCTGGTTACAGGGAAACTCTGGAAACACCATATATTTT. Translating gives CAWLQGNSGNTIYF.